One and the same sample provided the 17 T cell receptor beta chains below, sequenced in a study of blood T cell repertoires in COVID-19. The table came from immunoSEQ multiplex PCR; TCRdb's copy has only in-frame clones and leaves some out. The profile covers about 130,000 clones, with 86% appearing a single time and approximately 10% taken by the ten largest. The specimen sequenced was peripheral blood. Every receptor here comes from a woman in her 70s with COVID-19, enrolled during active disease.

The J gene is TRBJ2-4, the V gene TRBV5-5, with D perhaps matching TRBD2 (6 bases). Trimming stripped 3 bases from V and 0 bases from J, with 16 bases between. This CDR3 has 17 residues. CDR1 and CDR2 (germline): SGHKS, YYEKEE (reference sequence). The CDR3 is CASSSRRAGLAKNIQYF. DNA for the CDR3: TGTGCCAGCAGCTCAAGGCGCGCGGGACTAGCCAAAAACATTCAGTACTTC.

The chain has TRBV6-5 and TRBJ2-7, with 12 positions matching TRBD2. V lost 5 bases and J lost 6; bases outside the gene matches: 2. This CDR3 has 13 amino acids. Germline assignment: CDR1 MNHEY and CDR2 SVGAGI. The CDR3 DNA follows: TGTGCCAGCAGTCTAGCGGGGGGGCTCGAGCAGTACTTC. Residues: CASSLAGGLEQYF.

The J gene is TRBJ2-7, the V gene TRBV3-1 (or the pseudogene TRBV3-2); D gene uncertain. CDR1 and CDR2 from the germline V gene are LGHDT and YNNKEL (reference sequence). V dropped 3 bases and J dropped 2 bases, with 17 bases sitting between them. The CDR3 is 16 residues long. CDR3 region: CASSQTARIQPYEQYF. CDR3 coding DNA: TGTGCCAGCAGCCAGACCGCGCGAATACAGCCCTACGAGCAGTACTTC.

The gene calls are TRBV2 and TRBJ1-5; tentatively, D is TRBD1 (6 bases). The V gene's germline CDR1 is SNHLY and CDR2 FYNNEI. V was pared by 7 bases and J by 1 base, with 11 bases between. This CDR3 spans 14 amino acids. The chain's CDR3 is CASTTDRSNQPQHF. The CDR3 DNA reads TGTGCCAGCACTACCGACAGGAGCAATCAGCCCCAGCATTTT.

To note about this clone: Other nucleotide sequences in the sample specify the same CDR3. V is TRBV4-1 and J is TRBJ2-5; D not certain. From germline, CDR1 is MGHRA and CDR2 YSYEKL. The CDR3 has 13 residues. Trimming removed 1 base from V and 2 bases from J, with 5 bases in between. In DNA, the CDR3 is TGCGCCAGCAGCCAAGGGCCACAAGAGACCCAGTACTTC. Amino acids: CASSQGPQETQYF.

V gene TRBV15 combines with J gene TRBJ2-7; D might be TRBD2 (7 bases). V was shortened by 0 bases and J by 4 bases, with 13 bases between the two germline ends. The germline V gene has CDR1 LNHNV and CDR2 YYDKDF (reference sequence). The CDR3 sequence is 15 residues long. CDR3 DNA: TGTGCCACCAGCAGAGATCTCGGGGGGCAGTACGAGCAGTACTTC. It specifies CATSRDLGGQYEQYF.

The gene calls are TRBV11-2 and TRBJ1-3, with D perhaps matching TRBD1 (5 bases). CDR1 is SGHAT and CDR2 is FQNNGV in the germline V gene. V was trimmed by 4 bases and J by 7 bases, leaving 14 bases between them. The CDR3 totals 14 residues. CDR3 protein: CASSSSRVGNTIYF. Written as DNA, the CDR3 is TGTGCCAGCAGCTCCTCCAGGGTTGGGAACACCATATATTTT.

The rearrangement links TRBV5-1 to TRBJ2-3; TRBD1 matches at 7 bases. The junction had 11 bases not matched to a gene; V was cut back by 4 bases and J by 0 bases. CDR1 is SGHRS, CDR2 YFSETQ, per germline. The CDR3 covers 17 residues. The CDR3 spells CASSPGTAPASTDTQYF. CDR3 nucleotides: TGCGCCAGCAGCCCCGGGACAGCCCCAGCTAGCACAGATACGCAGTATTTT.

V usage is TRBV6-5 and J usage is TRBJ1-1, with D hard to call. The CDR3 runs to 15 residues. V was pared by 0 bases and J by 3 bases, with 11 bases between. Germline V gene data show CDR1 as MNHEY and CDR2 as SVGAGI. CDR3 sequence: CASSYSVRVHTEAFF. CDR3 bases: TGTGCCAGCAGTTACTCGGTACGGGTCCACACTGAAGCTTTCTTT.

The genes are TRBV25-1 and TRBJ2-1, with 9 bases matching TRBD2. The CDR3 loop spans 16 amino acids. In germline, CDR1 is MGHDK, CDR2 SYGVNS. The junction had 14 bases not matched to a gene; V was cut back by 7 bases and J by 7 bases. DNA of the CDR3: TGTGCCAGCATGTACTCTGGCGGGGGGGTTTATAATGAGCAGTTCTTC. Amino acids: CASMYSGGGVYNEQFF.

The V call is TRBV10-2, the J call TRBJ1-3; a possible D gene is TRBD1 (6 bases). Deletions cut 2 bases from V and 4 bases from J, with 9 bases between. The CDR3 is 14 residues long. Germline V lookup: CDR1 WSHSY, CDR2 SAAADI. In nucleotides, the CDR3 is TGCGCCAGCAGTGAGACAGGGCCGGGAAACACCATATATTTT. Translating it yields CASSETGPGNTIYF.

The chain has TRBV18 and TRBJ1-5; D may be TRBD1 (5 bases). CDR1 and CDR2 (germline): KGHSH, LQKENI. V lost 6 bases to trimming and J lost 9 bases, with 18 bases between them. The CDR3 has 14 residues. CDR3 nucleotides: TGTGCCAGCTCCCTAGGGCGGGACGATTGGCCCCAGCATTTT. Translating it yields CASSLGRDDWPQHF.

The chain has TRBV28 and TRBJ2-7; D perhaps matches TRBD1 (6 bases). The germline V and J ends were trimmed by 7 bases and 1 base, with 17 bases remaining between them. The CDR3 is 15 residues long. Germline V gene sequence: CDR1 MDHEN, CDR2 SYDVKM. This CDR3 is CASTTTGTSSYEQYF. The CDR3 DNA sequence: TGTGCCAGCACAACAACCGGGACATCATCCTACGAGCAGTACTTC.

The CDR3 DNA reads TGTGCCAGCAGCTTAGCGACAGGGGTTTATGGCTACACCTTC. Translation gives CASSLATGVYGYTF. J is TRBJ1-2 and V is TRBV7-8; TRBD1 agrees at 8 bases. This CDR3 spans 14 amino acids. Trimming cost V 0 bases and J 5 bases; bases outside gene matches: 2. CDR1 is SGHVS, CDR2 FQNEAQ, per germline. Full variable domain (remainder filled in from reference TRBV7-8 and TRBJ1-2): GAGVSQSPRYKVAKRGQDVALRCDPISGHVSLFWYQQALGQGPEFLTYFQNEAQLDKSGLPSDRFFAERPEGSVSTLKIQRTQQEDSAVYLCASSLATGVYGYTFGSGTRLTVV.

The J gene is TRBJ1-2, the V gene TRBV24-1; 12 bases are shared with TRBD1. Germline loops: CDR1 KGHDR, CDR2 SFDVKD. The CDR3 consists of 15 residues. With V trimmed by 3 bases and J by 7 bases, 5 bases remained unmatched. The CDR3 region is CATSDGDRGLGGYTF. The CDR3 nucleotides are TGTGCCACCAGTGATGGGGACAGGGGGCTAGGTGGCTACACCTTC.

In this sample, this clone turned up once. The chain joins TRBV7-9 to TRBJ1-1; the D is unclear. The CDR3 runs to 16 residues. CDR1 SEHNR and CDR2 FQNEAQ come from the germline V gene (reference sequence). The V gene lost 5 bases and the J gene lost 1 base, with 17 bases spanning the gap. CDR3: CASSPSKTGWNTEAFF. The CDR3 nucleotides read TGTGCCAGCAGCCCATCTAAGACGGGGTGGAACACTGAAGCTTTCTTT.

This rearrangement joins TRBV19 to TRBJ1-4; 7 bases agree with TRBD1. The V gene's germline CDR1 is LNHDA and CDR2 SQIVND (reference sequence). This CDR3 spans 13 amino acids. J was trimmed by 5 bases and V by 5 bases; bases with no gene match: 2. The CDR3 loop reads CASSADRNEKLFF. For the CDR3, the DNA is TGTGCCAGTAGTGCGGACAGGAATGAAAAACTGTTTTTT.